The T cell receptor (beta chain) described here comes from a study of spatial heterogeneity in lung cancer. Across the study: Consistent detection of more beta-chain than alpha-chain sequences was observed. Raw reads showed each unique TCR and UMI combination turning up more than ten times on average. Study results and caveats: Detection of ubiquitous tumor TCRs in blood was higher at resection than follow-up.

The sample holds many counts of this clonotype. The antigen remains unidentified. The junction had 14 bases not matched to a gene; V was cut back by 1 base and J by 0 bases. Per the germline V gene, CDR1 is KGHSH and CDR2 is LQKENI. The CDR3 extends over 20 amino acids. Single TCR cDNA molecules each had their own unique molecular identifier. A single record per CDR3 protein comes from TCRdb applying MiXCR to the 5' RACE reads. The sample shows 20,000 to 30,000 distinct CDR3 sequences, about 13% of them seen only once. The time point: sample taken at primary tumor resection. Unsorted samples of tumor, nontumor lung or frozen PBMC had their whole RNA sequenced.

Source: PBMCs, taken at surgery. The rearrangement links TRBV18 to TRBJ2-1; TRBD1 aligns across 8 bases. This clonotype was obtained from a female donor with early-stage non-small cell lung cancer. This CDR3 reads CASSPLSRQGTRSSYNEQFF. CDR3 nucleotide sequence: TGTGCCAGCTCACCACTATCTAGACAGGGGACCAGGAGCTCCTACAATGAGCAGTTCTTC.